The rows below give T cell receptor beta chains drawn from one sample of a study of OX40 agonist ivuxolimab in advanced cancers. The protocol was immunoSEQ multiplex PCR, while the TCRdb copy is restricted to in-frame clones and leaves out a portion. Counted here are about 100,000 clones, around 80% occurring once; the ten biggest clones make up approximately 5.5%. The sample in question was CD4+ or CD8+ T cells sorted from blood, obtained in a trial of the OX40 agonist ivuxolimab. Receptor source: an adult with an advanced solid tumor such as melanoma, head and neck, liver or kidney cancer. Both conserved end residues are part of each CDR3. A D gene is named only where the DNA matches it firmly. Only part of the rows carry a size: once, few, many, or a class if the clone is expanded.

abundance,v_gene,j_gene,d_gene,CDR3aa,CDR3nt
.,TRBV5-1,TRBJ2-7,.,CASSLSRDLGEQYF,TGCGCCAGCAGCTTAAGTAGGGATCTGGGCGAGCAGTACTTC
.,TRBV9,TRBJ1-4,TRBD1,CASSDRDSNNEKLFF,TGTGCCAGCAGCGACCGGGACAGCAACAATGAAAAACTGTTTTTT
few,TRBV5-6,TRBJ1-5,.,CASSTSGTGPQHF,TGTGCCAGCAGCACCTCAGGGACGGGGCCCCAGCATTTT
.,TRBV11-1,TRBJ2-7,.,CASSFGGGYEQYF,TGTGCCAGCAGCTTCGGAGGGGGGTACGAGCAGTACTTC
few,TRBV30,TRBJ1-5,.,CAWSALTNSNQPQHF,TGTGCCTGGAGTGCGCTGACTAATAGCAATCAGCCCCAGCATTTT
once,TRBV5-1,TRBJ1-4,TRBD1,CASSTRGTGSEKLFF,TGCGCCAGCAGCACGAGAGGGACAGGGAGTGAAAAACTGTTTTTT
.,TRBV30,TRBJ1-1,.,CAWNFGGGTEAFF,TGTGCCTGGAACTTCGGGGGCGGCACTGAAGCTTTCTTT
.,TRBV11-2,TRBJ2-7,TRBD1,CASSLQTLTGTGVEQYF,TGTGCCAGCAGCTTACAAACACTCACCGGGACAGGGGTCGAGCAGTACTTC
once,TRBV5-6,TRBJ2-7,.,CASSLDRATSSYEQYF,TGTGCCAGCAGCTTGGATCGGGCCACTAGCTCCTACGAGCAGTACTTC
.,TRBV29-1,TRBJ2-7,.,CSVVAAGEQYF,TGCAGCGTTGTCGCGGCGGGGGAGCAGTACTTC
.,TRBV9,TRBJ1-2,TRBD1,CASSVGDSLYGYTF,TGTGCCAGCAGCGTAGGGGACAGTCTCTATGGCTACACCTTC
.,TRBV18,TRBJ2-3,.,CASSPLRGQSTDTQYF,TGTGCCAGCTCACCACTGCGGGGCCAAAGCACAGATACGCAGTATTTT
.,TRBV9,TRBJ2-1,TRBD1,CASSVTGGSYNEQFF,TGTGCCAGCAGCGTGACAGGGGGTTCCTACAATGAGCAGTTCTTC
.,TRBV6-5,TRBJ1-1,TRBD1,CASSYNRTGLNTEAFF,TGTGCCAGCAGTTACAACAGGACAGGGCTGAACACTGAAGCTTTCTTT
.,TRBV14,TRBJ1-2,.,CASSQDGPGGGYTF,TGTGCCAGCAGCCAAGATGGACCGGGAGGTGGCTACACCTTC
.,TRBV5-1,TRBJ2-2,.,CASSLEFSLSTGELFF,TGCGCCAGCAGCTTGGAATTTAGCCTGAGCACCGGGGAGCTGTTTTTT
.,TRBV2,TRBJ2-3,.,CARGGRGSTDTQYF,TGTGCCAGGGGAGGGAGGGGGAGCACAGATACGCAGTATTTT
.,TRBV6-5,TRBJ1-2,TRBD1,CASSPQGQGYGYTF,TGTGCCAGCAGTCCACAGGGGCAGGGCTATGGCTACACCTTC
.,TRBV9,TRBJ2-1,TRBD2,CASSGTSGTYNEQFF,TGTGCCAGCAGTGGGACTAGCGGGACCTACAATGAGCAGTTCTTC
.,TRBV5-1,TRBJ1-1,.,CASSFCRRYTEAFF,TGCGCCAGCAGCTTTTGCAGGCGGTACACTGAAGCTTTCTTT
.,TRBV30,TRBJ1-2,.,CASTFGYTF,TGTGCCTCCACCTTTGGCTACACCTTC
few,TRBV7-2,TRBJ2-1,TRBD2,CASSLGWTSEPYNEQFF,TGTGCCAGCAGCTTAGGGTGGACTAGCGAACCGTACAATGAGCAGTTCTTC
.,TRBV23-1,TRBJ2-7,.,CASSHGPGSYEQYF,TGCGCCAGCAGTCATGGTCCAGGGTCCTACGAGCAGTACTTC
.,TRBV7-9,TRBJ1-2,TRBD1,CASSPPQGRSGYTF,TGTGCCAGCAGCCCTCCACAGGGGAGGAGTGGCTACACCTTC
medium-sized,TRBV30,TRBJ1-6,.,CATSGQGNSPLHF,TGTGCCACGAGTGGGCAGGGGAATTCACCCCTCCACTTT
.,TRBV6-5,TRBJ1-3,.,CASRKKAFGNTIYF,TGTGCCAGCAGGAAAAAGGCATTTGGAAACACCATATATTTT
.,TRBV9,TRBJ1-2,TRBD1,CASSPRDSLNYGYTF,TGTGCCAGCAGCCCCCGGGACAGTCTTAACTATGGCTACACCTTC
.,TRBV5-4,TRBJ2-7,.,CASSQSGVYEQYF,TGTGCCAGCAGCCAGAGCGGAGTCTACGAGCAGTACTTC
.,TRBV5-1,TRBJ2-7,.,CASSSDTGTSTYEQYF,TGCGCCAGCAGCTCAGATACCGGGACATCTACCTACGAGCAGTACTTC
few,TRBV2,TRBJ1-4,TRBD1,CASGDGTENEKLFF,TGTGCCAGCGGAGACGGGACAGAGAATGAAAAACTGTTTTTT
.,TRBV10-3,TRBJ2-7,TRBD2,CAITAGGREQYF,TGTGCCATCACAGCGGGGGGGCGCGAGCAGTACTTC
many,TRBV11-2,TRBJ1-1,.,CATSGGGTEAFF,TGTGCCACATCAGGTGGCGGCACTGAAGCTTTCTTT
.,TRBV6-1,TRBJ2-3,TRBD2,CASSERTGGGYDTQYF,TGTGCCAGCAGTGAAAGAACGGGAGGAGGCTATGATACGCAGTATTTT
.,TRBV5-1,TRBJ2-5,TRBD2,CASTSGGSQETQYF,TGCGCCAGCACCTCGGGGGGGAGCCAAGAGACCCAGTACTTC
once,TRBV7-2,TRBJ2-7,.,CASSLGGRRLSEQYF,TGTGCCAGCAGCTTAGGGGGGCGCCGCCTCTCCGAGCAGTACTTC
.,TRBV7-2,TRBJ2-7,.,CASSLLYEQYF,TGTGCCAGCAGCTTACTTTACGAGCAGTACTTC
.,TRBV6-5,TRBJ1-2,.,CASSFRGSDGYTF,TGTGCCAGCAGTTTCCGGGGTTCGGACGGCTACACCTTC
.,TRBV15,TRBJ1-2,TRBD1,CATSGGPRTGTGTDGYTF,TGTGCCACCAGCGGCGGGCCCCGAACCGGGACAGGGACGGATGGCTACACCTTC
.,TRBV5-4,TRBJ2-5,.,CASSSQGVQETQYF,TGTGCCAGCAGCAGCCAGGGAGTCCAAGAGACCCAGTACTTC
once,TRBV4-3,TRBJ1-1,.,CASSQLWGGTEAFF,TGCGCCAGCAGCCAACTTTGGGGTGGCACTGAAGCTTTCTTT
.,TRBV7-2,TRBJ2-4,.,CASSLGGVSGPAKNIQYF,TGTGCCAGCAGCTTAGGAGGGGTCAGCGGACCCGCCAAAAACATTCAGTACTTC
.,TRBV5-5,TRBJ1-1,.,CASTLRRVVTEAFF,TGTGCCAGCACCCTTCGGAGAGTAGTTACTGAAGCTTTCTTT
.,TRBV5-1,TRBJ2-6,.,CASSQDSASGANVLTF,TGCGCCAGCAGCCAAGACAGCGCCTCTGGGGCCAACGTCCTGACTTTC
.,TRBV18,TRBJ2-7,.,CASSPQEGYEQYF,TGTGCCAGCTCCCCCCAGGAGGGCTACGAGCAGTACTTC
.,TRBV2,TRBJ1-5,TRBD1,CASSRTTGLGQPQHF,TGTGCCAGCAGCCGCACGACAGGGCTCGGTCAGCCCCAGCATTTT
few,TRBV18,TRBJ2-7,.,CASSPWQGSEQYF,TGTGCCAGCTCACCATGGCAGGGGTCCGAGCAGTACTTC
.,TRBV5-6,TRBJ2-1,TRBD2,CASSPGLAGVNEQFF,TGTGCCAGCAGCCCCGGACTAGCGGGAGTGAATGAGCAGTTCTTC
once,TRBV5-1,TRBJ2-3,.,CASSLQGAYTDTQYF,TGCGCCAGCAGCTTGCAAGGGGCATATACAGATACGCAGTATTTT
.,TRBV7-2,TRBJ2-7,.,CAAGDWVEQYF,TGTGCCGCCGGAGATTGGGTCGAGCAGTACTTC
.,TRBV6-5,TRBJ1-2,.,CASSYRGVEDGYTF,TGTGCCAGCAGTTATCGGGGGGTAGAGGATGGCTACACCTTC
.,TRBV6-4,TRBJ2-3,.,CASSDKGGAAQYF,TGTGCCAGCAGTGACAAAGGGGGGGCAGCGCAGTATTTT
.,TRBV5-1,TRBJ1-1,TRBD1,CASSSTGRTEAFF,TGCGCCAGCAGCTCGACAGGGAGGACTGAAGCTTTCTTT
.,TRBV6-5,TRBJ2-7,.,CASSYRLRAGSDEQYF,TGTGCCAGCAGTTACCGACTCAGGGCAGGGAGCGACGAGCAGTACTTC
.,TRBV2,TRBJ2-3,.,CASRLFLSLDTQYF,TGTGCCAGCAGGCTTTTCCTCTCCTTAGATACGCAGTATTTT
.,TRBV18,TRBJ1-1,TRBD1,CASSPQQGATTEAFF,TGTGCCAGCTCCCCACAACAGGGGGCGACGACTGAAGCTTTCTTT
once,TRBV29-1,TRBJ1-3,.,CSVKRSADGNTIYF,TGCAGCGTAAAACGATCCGCGGACGGAAACACCATATATTTT